One and the same sample provided the 29 T cell receptor beta chains below, sequenced in a study of blood T cell repertoires in COVID-19. The method was immunoSEQ multiplex PCR; TCRdb's version includes in-frame clones alone and lacks a portion of them. Here the sample spans approximately 260,000 clones, around 82% being singletons. What was sequenced was peripheral blood. The origin of the receptors is a woman at least 80 years old with active or convalescent COVID-19.

This chain links TRBV28 with TRBJ2-1; 9 bases are a match to TRBD2. This CDR3 is built from 13 residues. Trimming removed 4 bases from V and 6 bases from J; junction bases left unmatched: 1. Germline assignment: CDR1 MDHEN and CDR2 SYDVKM. This chain's CDR3 is CASSSSGVNEQFF. In DNA, the CDR3 is TGTGCCAGCAGTTCTAGCGGGGTCAATGAGCAGTTCTTC.

The gene calls are TRBV6-4 and TRBJ2-1, with D possibly being TRBD1 (7 bases). Germline assignment: CDR1 MRHNA and CDR2 SNTAGT. The V gene lost 0 bases and the J gene lost 2 bases, with 14 bases spanning the gap. CDR3 length: 17 residues. The CDR3 is CASSDSGAGQTYNEQFF. CDR3 bases: TGTGCCAGCAGTGACTCTGGGGCGGGACAGACCTACAATGAGCAGTTCTTC.

This clone was counted ten times or more. The rearrangement joins TRBV23-1 to TRBJ2-7; TRBD1 is a possible D gene (6 bases). TRBV23-1 is identified as an open reading frame with a role that is uncertain. V was clipped by 4 bases and J by 4 bases, with 17 bases between them. CDR3 length: 15 residues. The CDR3 bases are TGCGCCAGCAGTCCCAGGGGTCCGCGACCTTACGAGCAGTACTTC. This sequence encodes CASSPRGPRPYEQYF.

This clone occurred once. V is TRBV18 and J is TRBJ2-2, with 11 bases aligning to TRBD1. Trimming took 6 bases from V and 1 from J; bases not matched to a gene: 7. The CDR3 consists of 17 residues. Germline V gene data show CDR1 as KGHSH and CDR2 as LQKENI. CDR3 DNA: TGTGCCAGCTCCGTGGGACAGGGGGGCCGGAACACCGGGGAGCTGTTTTTT. Encoded protein: CASSVGQGGRNTGELFF.

This clone was recorded a few times. The chain combines TRBV3-1 (or the pseudogene TRBV3-2) with TRBJ1-5; 10 bases align to TRBD1. V gave up 2 bases and J gave up 2 bases; unmatched junction bases: 3. Germline V CDR1 and CDR2: LGHDT, YNNKEL (reference sequence). This CDR3 has 16 residues. The CDR3 bases are TGTGCCAGCAGCCAAACCGGGACAGGGGGCAATCAGCCCCAGCATTTT. Protein sequence: CASSQTGTGGNQPQHF.

This chain links TRBV19 with TRBJ1-4; 7 bases map to TRBD1. Germline CDR1 LNHDA, CDR2 SQIVND (reference sequence). With 5 bases clipped from V and 7 bases from J, the junction kept 13 bases outside the gene matches. The CDR3 loop spans 16 amino acids. CDR3 sequence: CASSPTTRGRSEKLFF. CDR3 DNA sequence: TGTGCCAGTAGTCCCACGACCAGGGGGAGGAGTGAAAAACTGTTTTTT.

The table lists this clone with a count of one. The chain combines TRBV24-1 with TRBJ2-7; no clear D gene. The CDR3 sequence is 13 residues long. V gave up 5 bases and J gave up 0 bases, with 7 bases separating them. Germline-derived CDR1 and CDR2 are KGHDR and SFDVKD. The CDR3 DNA reads as TGTGCCACCAGTGGTCCAGTCTCCTACGAGCAGTACTTC. Its protein product is CATSGPVSYEQYF.

The rearrangement uses TRBV19 and TRBJ2-1; 7 bases map to TRBD1. The J segment lost 6 bases and the V segment lost 3 bases, leaving 5 bases of the junction unmatched. This CDR3 region has 14 residues. Germline V CDR1 and CDR2: LNHDA, SQIVND (reference sequence). CDR3 sequence (DNA): TGTGCCAGTAGTATCCAAAGGACAGGCAATGAGCAGTTCTTC. This gives the protein CASSIQRTGNEQFF.

The chain links TRBV28 to TRBJ1-2; no clear D. The germline gives CDR1 MDHEN, CDR2 SYDVKM. The ends were cut back, 5 bases at V and 10 bases at J, with 17 bases in the middle. The CDR3 has 13 amino acids. CDR3: CASSAPPSYYYTF. In DNA, the CDR3 is TGTGCCAGCAGTGCCCCCCCCTCTTACTACTACACCTTC.

The genes are TRBV5-4 and TRBJ1-2, with 9 nucleotides matching TRBD1. V was clipped by 5 bases and J by 1 base; unmatched bases: 9. The length of the CDR3 is 16 residues. Germline-derived CDR1 and CDR2 are SGHNT and YYREEE (reference sequence). The CDR3 region is CASRQAQGAGNYGYTF. CDR3 coding DNA: TGTGCCAGCAGACAAGCACAGGGGGCCGGTAACTATGGCTACACCTTC.

V gene TRBV5-4 combines with J gene TRBJ2-6; TRBD2 aligns across 7 bases. Germline trimming cut 4 bases from V and 0 bases from J; bases unmatched to any gene: 13. There are 19 residues in the CDR3. Germline loops: CDR1 SGHNT, CDR2 YYREEE (reference sequence). The CDR3 sequence is CASSPPMGRAASGANVLTF. DNA for the CDR3: TGTGCCAGCAGCCCTCCGATGGGGAGGGCTGCCTCTGGGGCCAACGTCCTGACTTTC.

The CDR3 DNA reads as TGTGCCAGCTCACCACTGGGTCAGGAACAAGAGACCCAGTACTTC. Translation: CASSPLGQEQETQYF. This sequence joins TRBV18 and TRBJ2-5; D gene unclear. V was shortened by 1 base and J by 2 bases, with 11 bases between the two germline ends. This CDR3 spans 15 amino acids. Germline V lookup: CDR1 KGHSH, CDR2 LQKENI.

This chain uses TRBV11-3 with TRBJ1-3; TRBD1 matches 8 bases. After removal of 5 bases from V and 0 bases from J, the junction contained 0 bases not matched to a gene. The germline gives CDR1 SGHNT, CDR2 YENEEA. The CDR3 spans 14 residues. The CDR3 DNA sequence: TGTGCCAGCAGCGGACAGGGCTCTGGAAACACCATATATTTT. Amino acid sequence: CASSGQGSGNTIYF.

This chain joins TRBV6-1 and TRBJ1-5, with D possibly matching TRBD1 (6 bases). V was clipped by 1 base and J by 5 bases, with 9 bases between them. Germline V gene sequence: CDR1 MNHNS, CDR2 SASEGT. This CDR3 has 14 residues. CDR3 region: CASSEGRGYQPQHF. The CDR3 DNA reads as TGTGCCAGCAGTGAAGGCAGGGGATATCAGCCCCAGCATTTT.

This clone was recorded once. The CDR3 region is CASTPPRGRSYGYTF. DNA for the CDR3: TGTGCCAGCACCCCCCCCAGGGGTCGAAGCTATGGCTACACCTTC. The chain combines TRBV25-1 with TRBJ1-2, with D perhaps TRBD1 (6 bases). V gave up 7 bases and J gave up 4 bases, with 19 bases separating them. Germline V CDR1 and CDR2: MGHDK, SYGVNS. This CDR3 spans 15 amino acids.

This chain uses TRBV15 with TRBJ1-2, with 10 bases aligning to TRBD1. V shed 3 bases, J shed 5 bases, and the junction held 3 bases outside the gene matches. Per germline, CDR1 LNHNV and CDR2 YYDKDF (reference sequence). The CDR3 loop spans 14 amino acids. The CDR3 DNA reads as TGTGCCACCAGCAGGGGACAGGGGATTTATGGCTACACCTTC. Amino acid sequence: CATSRGQGIYGYTF.

This clone was found a few times. The rearrangement links TRBV5-1 to TRBJ2-1; TRBD1 agrees at 7 bases. The CDR3 length is 15 residues. Germline CDR1 and CDR2: SGHRS and YFSETQ. V gave up 4 bases and J gave up 5 bases; unmatched junction bases: 9. CDR3 residues: CASSPWRTGDNEQFF. The CDR3 nucleotides are TGCGCCAGCAGCCCCTGGAGGACAGGAGACAATGAGCAGTTCTTC. The full variable domain, with the rest looked up from reference TRBV5-1 and TRBJ2-1, is KAGVTQTPRYLIKTRGQQVTLSCSPISGHRSVSWYQQTPGQGLQFLFEYFSETQRNKGNFPGRFSGRQFSNSRSEMNVSTLELGDSALYLCASSPWRTGDNEQFFGPGTRLTVL.

The CDR3 DNA follows: TGTGCCAGCAGTTATGGAGACGCAGCGAGGACCGGGGAGCTGTTTTTT. This encodes CASSYGDAARTGELFF. The V and J genes are TRBV6-2 or TRBV6-3 and TRBJ2-2, with D uncertain. The CDR3 is 16 residues long. Germline-derived CDR1 and CDR2 are MNHEY and SVGEGT. V lost 3 bases, J lost 5 bases, and 16 bases lay in between.

The CDR3 DNA reads as TGTGCCAGCAGGCCGGGACAGGGCTACGGCTACACCTTC. Its protein product is CASRPGQGYGYTF. The V call is TRBV28, the J call TRBJ1-2, with 9 bases identical to TRBD1. The trim removed 6 bases at V and 8 bases at J, leaving 7 bases unmatched. The germline CDR1 and CDR2 sequences are MDHEN and SYDVKM. CDR3 length equals 13 residues.

The CDR3 here is CASSLGPQGETDTQYF. Here the CDR3 DNA reads TGCGCCAGCAGCTTGGGCCCACAGGGGGAGACAGATACGCAGTATTTT. The chain has TRBV5-1 and TRBJ2-3; 8 positions agree with TRBD1. This CDR3 is built from 16 residues. Looked up from germline, CDR1 is SGHRS and CDR2 is YFSETQ. J lost 3 bases, V lost 0 bases, and 6 bases had no gene match.

The chain is built from TRBV29-1 and TRBJ2-5; tentatively, D is TRBD2 (6 bases). V was cut by 4 bases and J by 0 bases, with 15 bases left in between. The germline V gene has CDR1 SQVTM and CDR2 ANQGSEA. This CDR3 spans 15 amino acids. The CDR3 protein is CSVVGLAPYQETQYF. For the CDR3, the DNA is TGCAGCGTTGTTGGTCTAGCGCCGTACCAAGAGACCCAGTACTTC.

The chain carries TRBV5-1 and TRBJ2-3, with 9 nucleotides matching TRBD1. Germline V gives CDR1 SGHRS, CDR2 YFSETQ. The CDR3 is 15 residues long. V shed 4 bases and J 4 bases; nucleotides not matched to a gene: 7. CDR3 DNA sequence: TGCGCCAGCAGCGGGGACAGGGAGAGAGCAGATACGCAGTATTTT. Translated, it gives CASSGDRERADTQYF.

The DNA for the CDR3 is TGTGCCAGCAGCTCTGGACAGGGAATGCCCTACGAGCAGTACTTC. This codes for CASSSGQGMPYEQYF. V is TRBV3-1 (or the pseudogene TRBV3-2) and J is TRBJ2-7; 8 nucleotides align to TRBD1. Trimming at V came to 5 bases and at J to 2 bases, leaving 8 bases not matched to a gene. CDR3 length equals 15 residues. CDR1 LGHDT and CDR2 YNNKEL come from the germline V gene (reference sequence).

This clone showed up just a few times. V usage is TRBV19 and J usage is TRBJ1-2, with D uncertain. Germline V CDR1 and CDR2: LNHDA, SQIVND (reference sequence). V gave up 5 bases and J gave up 8 bases, with 12 bases separating them. The CDR3 contains 12 residues. The CDR3 is CASSVNDKGYTF. CDR3 DNA sequence: TGTGCCAGTAGTGTCAATGACAAGGGCTACACCTTC.

The count of this clone is one. The genes are TRBV28 and TRBJ2-7, with TRBD1 matching over 9 bases. The CDR3 consists of 15 residues. The germline CDR1 and CDR2 sequences are MDHEN and SYDVKM. J lost 3 bases, V lost 7 bases, and 10 bases had no gene match. DNA for the CDR3: TGTGCCAGCATCCCCGGGACAGGGATTCTCTACGAGCAGTACTTC. Residues: CASIPGTGILYEQYF.

The chain couples TRBV27 to TRBJ1-4; 7 bases are shared with TRBD1. Germline loops: CDR1 MNHEY, CDR2 SMNVEV (reference sequence). The V gene end was trimmed by 4 bases and the J gene end by 8 bases; junction bases not matched to a gene: 10. The CDR3 is 15 amino acids. The CDR3 nucleotides are TGTGCCAGCAGTTATTGGGGGCAGGGGGGAGAAAAACTGTTTTTT. It encodes CASSYWGQGGEKLFF.

The chain is built from TRBV7-2 and TRBJ2-3; perhaps TRBD2 as D (6 bases). The germline V gene has CDR1 SGHTA and CDR2 FQGNSA. The V end was cut by 0 bases, the J end by 1 base, with 11 bases between. The CDR3 contains 16 residues. The CDR3, as DNA: TGTGCCAGCAGCTTAGCTAGCGGTCGGGGCACAGATACGCAGTATTTT. As protein: CASSLASGRGTDTQYF.

The V call is TRBV6-4, the J call TRBJ2-1; 7 bases are shared with TRBD1. Germline CDR1 reads MRHNA; CDR2 reads SNTAGT. This CDR3 is 13 amino acids long. The junction had 10 bases not matched to a gene; V was cut back by 5 bases and J by 12 bases. CDR3 bases: TGTGCCAGCAGTACCCACAGGGGTGAGGTGCAGTTCTTC. Translation gives CASSTHRGEVQFF.

This chain uses TRBV15 with TRBJ2-4; D gene unclear. Trimming cost V 3 bases and J 6 bases, with 12 bases left between them. CDR1 is LNHNV and CDR2 is YYDKDF in the germline V gene (reference sequence). CDR3 length equals 14 residues. The CDR3 region has the DNA TGTGCCACCAGCAGGCCGAGTGGTGGAAACATTCAGTACTTC. Protein product: CATSRPSGGNIQYF.